A single sample gave rise to the 27 T cell receptor beta chains below, sequenced in a study of blood T cell repertoires in COVID-19. Measured with immunoSEQ multiplex PCR; TCRdb has only the in-frame clones, and not every one. Of under 300,000 clones in the sample, about 86% were seen once. Sequenced sample: peripheral blood. The receptors were sampled from a man younger than 35 with active or convalescent COVID-19.

The chain links TRBV6-1 to TRBJ1-5, with 7 bases identical to TRBD1. The CDR3 loop spans 14 amino acids. The V segment lost 4 bases and the J segment 2 bases; nucleotides outside the gene matches: 2. CDR1 and CDR2 (germline): MNHNS, SASEGT. CDR3 DNA sequence: TGTGCCAGCAGTGGGACAGGAGGCAATCAGCCCCAGCATTTT. Amino acids: CASSGTGGNQPQHF.

In this sample, this clone turned up once. V gene TRBV4-1 combines with J gene TRBJ1-4, with D tentatively TRBD1 (5 bases). CDR1 and CDR2 from the germline V gene are MGHRA and YSYEKL. The CDR3 runs 17 residues. The V gene lost 6 bases and the J gene lost 0 bases, with 17 bases spanning the gap. The CDR3 bases are TGCGCCAGCAGTTTTGGGCAAACAGGAACAACTAATGAAAAACTGTTTTTT. It codes for CASSFGQTGTTNEKLFF.

J is TRBJ2-2 and V is TRBV7-9, with D possibly TRBD2 on 6 matching bases. V lost 5 bases, J lost 3 bases, and 16 bases lay in between. Per germline, CDR1 SEHNR and CDR2 FQNEAQ (reference sequence). The CDR3 spans 16 residues. CDR3 nucleotides: TGTGCCAGCAGCGATACCGGGACTCTTTACACCGGGGAGCTGTTTTTT. It translates to CASSDTGTLYTGELFF.

The gene calls are TRBV5-1 and TRBJ1-3; D might be TRBD1 (6 bases). The CDR3 is made up of 15 amino acids. The V gene lost 0 bases and the J gene lost 2 bases, with 9 bases spanning the gap. Germline CDR1 and CDR2: SGHRS and YFSETQ. The CDR3 here is CASSLGTEPGNTIYF. Here the CDR3 DNA reads TGCGCCAGCAGCTTGGGGACAGAACCTGGAAACACCATATATTTT.

The gene calls are TRBV4-3 and TRBJ1-1; D might be TRBD1 (6 bases). V lost 0 bases and J lost 1, with 15 bases in between. Germline CDR1 and CDR2: LGHNA and YSLEER. CDR3 size: 17 residues. The CDR3 DNA reads TGCGCCAGCAGCCAAGAACTGGGGGCGATCGGGAACACTGAAGCTTTCTTT. Its translation is CASSQELGAIGNTEAFF.

The V call is TRBV6-5, the J call TRBJ2-1; 7 positions match TRBD1. CDR3 size: 12 residues. The germline CDR1 and CDR2 sequences are MNHEY and SVGAGI. J gave up 14 bases and V 6 bases, and 10 bases lay outside the gene matches. CDR3 sequence reads: CASRRGRLTEFF. The DNA for the CDR3 is TGTGCCAGCAGGAGGGGGCGTCTTACGGAGTTCTTC.

The J gene is TRBJ2-7, the V gene TRBV9; TRBD1 agrees at 10 bases. CDR3 length: 16 amino acids. Unmatched junction bases numbered 11, after V lost 3 bases and J lost 5 bases. Germline CDR1 SGDLS, CDR2 YYNGEE. The CDR3 sequence is CASSERDRGTLHEQYF. The CDR3 nucleotides are TGTGCCAGCAGCGAACGGGACAGGGGTACGCTACACGAGCAGTACTTC. Full variable domain (rest looked up from reference TRBV9 and TRBJ2-7): DSGVTQTPKHLITATGQRVTLRCSPRSGDLSVYWYQQSLDQGLQFLIQYYNGEERAKGNILERFSAQQFPDLHSELNLSSLELGDSALYFCASSERDRGTLHEQYFGPGTRLTVT.

V and J are TRBV11-2 and TRBJ2-1, with D tentatively TRBD1 (6 bases). CDR1 is SGHAT, CDR2 FQNNGV, per germline. The CDR3 runs to 11 residues. V shed 7 bases and J shed 9 bases, with 10 bases lying between them. The chain's CDR3 is CASTRGGEQFF. CDR3 in DNA: TGTGCCAGCACTAGAGGGGGTGAGCAGTTCTTC.

V and J are TRBV7-2 and TRBJ1-2; the D gene is possibly TRBD1 (6 bases). The CDR3 contains 15 residues. The germline V and J ends were trimmed by 2 bases and 6 bases, with 16 bases remaining between them. From germline, CDR1 is SGHTA and CDR2 FQGNSA. CDR3 nucleotides: TGTGCCAGCAGCTTATTCCCCGGGGGGGGGCATGGCTACACCTTC. Its translation is CASSLFPGGGHGYTF.

The gene calls are TRBV30 and TRBJ2-2, with D possibly matching TRBD2 (5 bases). The V end was cut by 4 bases, the J end by 4 bases, with 16 bases between. The germline V gene has CDR1 GTSNPN and CDR2 SVGIG (reference sequence). The CDR3 has 15 amino acids. The CDR3 loop is CAWTIAQRVTGELFF. The CDR3 DNA sequence: TGTGCCTGGACGATAGCGCAAAGGGTCACCGGGGAGCTGTTTTTT. Filled out from reference TRBV30 and TRBJ2-2, the complete variable domain reads SQTIHQWPATLVQPVGSPLSLECTVEGTSNPNLYWYRQAAGRGLQLLFYSVGIGQISSEVPQNLSASRPQDRQFILSSKKLLLSDSGFYLCAWTIAQRVTGELFFGEGSRLTVL.

This chain uses TRBV11-3 with TRBJ2-3, with 9 bases matching TRBD1. The CDR3 is 15 residues long. The germline gives CDR1 SGHNT, CDR2 YENEEA. V dropped 2 bases and J dropped 5; count of bases not matched to a gene: 5. CDR3 nucleotide sequence: TGTGCCAGCAGCTTATACGGGACAGGGAAAGATACGCAGTATTTT. Encoded protein: CASSLYGTGKDTQYF.

The J gene is TRBJ1-6, the V gene TRBV9; D is unclear. The CDR3 contains 14 residues. Deletions cut 5 bases from V and 9 bases from J, with 15 bases between. Germline V gives CDR1 SGDLS, CDR2 YYNGEE. CDR3 residues: CASSVGGIGSPLHF. The DNA for the CDR3 is TGTGCCAGCAGTGTGGGAGGGATAGGTTCACCCCTCCACTTT. Variable domain in full (rest from reference TRBV9 and TRBJ1-6): DSGVTQTPKHLITATGQRVTLRCSPRSGDLSVYWYQQSLDQGLQFLIQYYNGEERAKGNILERFSAQQFPDLHSELNLSSLELGDSALYFCASSVGGIGSPLHFGNGTRLTVT.

The chain joins TRBV5-5 to TRBJ2-4; 8 bases are shared with TRBD2. V lost 0 bases and J lost 7; bases outside the gene matches: 0. The CDR3 is 13 residues long. CDR1 is SGHKS and CDR2 is YYEKEE in the germline V gene (reference sequence). The CDR3 sequence is CASSLGGGNIQYF. In DNA, the CDR3 is TGTGCCAGCAGCTTGGGCGGGGGGAACATTCAGTACTTC.

The chain is built from TRBV7-9 and TRBJ1-1; 7 bases are shared with TRBD1. The V segment lost 4 bases and the J segment 2 bases; nucleotides outside the gene matches: 10. The germline gives CDR1 SEHNR, CDR2 FQNEAQ (reference sequence). The CDR3 runs to 16 residues. Here the CDR3 reads CASSSTTGTANTEAFF. Here the CDR3 DNA reads TGTGCCAGCAGCTCGACGACCGGGACAGCAAACACTGAAGCTTTCTTT.

This clone showed up just once. J is TRBJ2-5 and V is TRBV30; TRBD2 agrees at 9 bases. With V trimmed by 2 bases and J by 3 bases, 7 bases remained unmatched. The CDR3 consists of 15 residues. Looked up from germline, CDR1 is GTSNPN and CDR2 is SVGIG (reference sequence). The CDR3 sequence is CAWSPLGTSKETQYF. CDR3 nucleotide sequence: TGTGCCTGGAGTCCCCTTGGGACTAGCAAAGAGACCCAGTACTTC. Full variable domain (remainder filled in from reference TRBV30 and TRBJ2-5): SQTIHQWPATLVQPVGSPLSLECTVEGTSNPNLYWYRQAAGRGLQLLFYSVGIGQISSEVPQNLSASRPQDRQFILSSKKLLLSDSGFYLCAWSPLGTSKETQYFGPGTRLLVL.

This chain uses TRBV6-5 with TRBJ1-2, with a tentative D call TRBD1 (6 bases). This CDR3 spans 15 amino acids. Trimming cost V 6 bases and J 4 bases, with 18 bases left between them. CDR1 and CDR2 from the germline V gene are MNHEY and SVGAGI. Written as DNA, the CDR3 is TGTGCCAGCAGATCTAGGGGGGGGGCGGTCTATGGCTACACCTTC. Translating gives CASRSRGGAVYGYTF.

This rearrangement joins TRBV6-5 to TRBJ2-1; 9 positions agree with TRBD1. The CDR3 runs to 15 residues. Germline V CDR1 and CDR2: MNHEY, SVGAGI. The trim removed 2 bases at V and 8 bases at J, leaving 7 bases unmatched. The CDR3 spells CASSYGGQGWDEQFF. The CDR3 DNA is TGTGCCAGCAGTTACGGGGGACAGGGTTGGGATGAGCAGTTCTTC.

The rearrangement joins TRBV24-1 to TRBJ1-4; 8 bases are shared with TRBD1. CDR3 length: 15 residues. Germline values: CDR1 KGHDR, CDR2 SFDVKD. The J segment lost 7 bases and the V segment lost 4 bases, leaving 7 bases of the junction unmatched. CDR3 region: CATSDAGQVTEKLFF. The CDR3 DNA sequence: TGTGCCACCAGTGACGCGGGACAGGTTACTGAAAAACTGTTTTTT.

In this sample, this clone turned up once. This chain uses TRBV3-1 (or the pseudogene TRBV3-2) with TRBJ1-1, with D possibly being TRBD1 (6 bases). There are 12 residues in the CDR3. Trimming pared 4 bases from V and 6 bases from J, leaving 9 bases between. CDR1 is LGHDT, CDR2 YNNKEL, per germline (reference sequence). CDR3 bases: TGTGCCAGCAGCCTGGGGGCCGCTGAAGCTTTCTTT. It codes for CASSLGAAEAFF.

The chain has TRBV6-2 or TRBV6-3 and TRBJ1-6, with a weak D call TRBD1 (6 bases). Germline CDR1 is MNHEY and CDR2 is SVGEGT. The CDR3 covers 16 residues. V lost 6 bases to trimming and J lost 0 bases, with 12 bases between them. The CDR3 sequence is CASSRDRSSYNSPLHF. As DNA, the CDR3 is TGTGCCAGCAGCCGAGACAGGAGCTCCTATAATTCACCCCTCCACTTT.

The V and J genes are TRBV18 and TRBJ1-3; 7 nucleotides match TRBD1. Germline assignment: CDR1 KGHSH and CDR2 LQKENI. The CDR3 has 18 residues. The junction had 12 bases not matched to a gene; V was cut back by 4 bases and J by 0 bases. The CDR3 region is CASSLFDRAKSSGNTIYF. CDR3 DNA: TGTGCCAGCTCACTCTTTGACAGGGCAAAGAGCTCTGGAAACACCATATATTTT.

V usage is TRBV6-5 and J usage is TRBJ1-2; TRBD1 aligns across 7 bases. The CDR3 extends over 13 amino acids. V shed 6 bases and J 6 bases; nucleotides not matched to a gene: 7. The germline V gene encodes CDR1 MNHEY and CDR2 SVGAGI. The CDR3 DNA follows: TGTGCCAGCAGACCTACAGGGGCGGATGGCTACACCTTC. Translation: CASRPTGADGYTF.

The CDR3 sequence is CATSRLPPDRTGYTF. CDR3 DNA: TGTGCCACCAGCCGACTACCGCCCGACAGGACAGGCTACACCTTC. The chain is built from TRBV15 and TRBJ1-2; D is possibly TRBD1 (6 bases). CDR1 and CDR2 (germline): LNHNV, YYDKDF (reference sequence). With 5 bases removed from V and 8 bases from J, the gap between germline ends came to 21 bases. The CDR3 length is 15 residues. Full variable domain (rest looked up from reference TRBV15 and TRBJ1-2): DAMVIQNPRYQVTQFGKPVTLSCSQTLNHNVMYWYQQKSSQAPKLLFHYYDKDFNNEADTPDNFQSRRPNTSFCFLDIRSPGLGDTAMYLCATSRLPPDRTGYTFGSGTRLTVV.

The genes are TRBV2 and TRBJ2-7, with 7 positions matching TRBD1. The V gene end was trimmed by 8 bases and the J gene end by 6 bases; junction bases not matched to a gene: 10. CDR1 and CDR2 from the germline V gene are SNHLY and FYNNEI. The length of the CDR3 is 13 residues. The CDR3 DNA follows: TGTGCCAGCCAAGTTGAAGGGGGCTCCGAGCAGTACTTC. Protein product: CASQVEGGSEQYF. The whole variable domain, remainder taken from reference TRBV2 and TRBJ2-7, is EPEVTQTPSHQVTQMGQEVILRCVPISNHLYFYWYRQILGQKVEFLVSFYNNEISEKSEIFDDQFSVERPDGSNFTLKIRSTKLEDSAMYFCASQVEGGSEQYFGPGTRLTVT.

The J gene is TRBJ2-7, the V gene TRBV2; 9 bases are a match to TRBD1. V gave up 6 bases and J gave up 3 bases; unmatched junction bases: 6. Germline CDR1 SNHLY, CDR2 FYNNEI. This CDR3 spans 14 amino acids. CDR3 sequence (DNA): TGTGCCAGCAGCTTGGGACAGGGAGGCTACGAGCAGTACTTC. This sequence encodes CASSLGQGGYEQYF.

The V call is TRBV4-3, the J call TRBJ1-6; D remains unclear. V gave up 2 bases and J gave up 8 bases, with 7 bases separating them. Germline CDR1 LGHNA, CDR2 YSLEER. The CDR3 is made up of 13 amino acids. The CDR3 DNA reads TGCGCCAGCAGCCAAAACAGAGATTCACCCCTCCACTTT. This translates into CASSQNRDSPLHF.

The CDR3 loop reads CAGHTLAGTTDTQYF. As DNA, the CDR3 is TGTGCCGGCCACACACTAGCGGGGACCACAGATACGCAGTATTTT. The V call is TRBV2, the J call TRBJ2-3, with TRBD2 matching over 10 bases. The CDR3 spans 15 residues. V trimming: 11 bases; J trimming: 2 bases; junction bases outside the gene matches: 10. In germline, CDR1 is SNHLY, CDR2 FYNNEI.